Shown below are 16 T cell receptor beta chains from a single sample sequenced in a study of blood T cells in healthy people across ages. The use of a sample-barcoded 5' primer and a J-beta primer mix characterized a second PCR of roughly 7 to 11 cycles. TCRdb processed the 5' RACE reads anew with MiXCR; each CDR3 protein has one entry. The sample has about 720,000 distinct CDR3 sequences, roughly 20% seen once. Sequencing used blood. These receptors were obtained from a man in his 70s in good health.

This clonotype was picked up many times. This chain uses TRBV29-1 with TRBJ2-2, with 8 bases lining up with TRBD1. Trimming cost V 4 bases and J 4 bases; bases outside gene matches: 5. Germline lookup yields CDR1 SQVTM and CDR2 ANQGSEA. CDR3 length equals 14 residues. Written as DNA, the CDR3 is TGCAGCGTTGTTGGACAGGGACTCACCGGGGAGCTGTTTTTT. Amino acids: CSVVGQGLTGELFF.

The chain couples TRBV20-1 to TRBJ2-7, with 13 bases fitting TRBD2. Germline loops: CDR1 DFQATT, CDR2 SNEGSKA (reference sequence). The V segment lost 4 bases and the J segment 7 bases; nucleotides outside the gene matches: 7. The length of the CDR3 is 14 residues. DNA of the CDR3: TGCAGTGCTACCGGGACTAGCGGGACTTGGGAGCAGTACGTC. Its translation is CSATGTSGTWEQYV.

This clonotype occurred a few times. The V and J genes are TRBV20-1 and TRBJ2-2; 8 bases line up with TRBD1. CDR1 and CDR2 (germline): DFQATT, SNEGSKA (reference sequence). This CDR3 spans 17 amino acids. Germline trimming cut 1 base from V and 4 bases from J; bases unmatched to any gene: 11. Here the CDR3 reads CSARVGAGGLSTGELFF. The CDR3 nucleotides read TGCAGTGCTAGAGTCGGGGCAGGGGGCCTAAGCACCGGGGAGCTGTTTTTT.

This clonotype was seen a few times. The CDR3 loop is CASSPRAGLDPSPQHF. In DNA form, the CDR3 reads TGCGCCAGCAGCCCCCGGGCCGGTCTCGATCCCTCGCCCCAGCATTTT. This chain joins TRBV4-3 and TRBJ1-5; D is undetermined. This CDR3 region has 16 residues. Germline V gives CDR1 LGHNA, CDR2 YSLEER. Trimming stripped 4 bases from V and 9 bases from J, with 22 bases between.

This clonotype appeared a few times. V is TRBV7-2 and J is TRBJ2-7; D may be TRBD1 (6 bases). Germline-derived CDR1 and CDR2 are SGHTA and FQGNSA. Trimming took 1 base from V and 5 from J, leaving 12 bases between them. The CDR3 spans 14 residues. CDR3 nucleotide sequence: TGTGCCAGCAGCTTAGGGATTGGGGGCGACGAGCAGTACTTC. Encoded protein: CASSLGIGGDEQYF.

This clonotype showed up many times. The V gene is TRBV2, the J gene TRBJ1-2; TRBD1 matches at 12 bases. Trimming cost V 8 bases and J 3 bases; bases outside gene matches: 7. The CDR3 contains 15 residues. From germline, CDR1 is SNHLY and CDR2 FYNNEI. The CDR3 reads CASSRDRGHYYGYTF. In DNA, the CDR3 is TGTGCCAGCTCGCGGGACAGGGGGCATTACTATGGCTACACCTTC.

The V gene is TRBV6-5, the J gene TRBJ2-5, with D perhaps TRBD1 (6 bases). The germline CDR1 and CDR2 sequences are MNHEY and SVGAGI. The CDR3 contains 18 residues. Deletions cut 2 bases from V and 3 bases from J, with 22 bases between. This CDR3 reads CASSYRRATQGRKETQYF. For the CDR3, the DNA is TGTGCCAGCAGTTACAGACGAGCGACACAGGGTCGTAAAGAGACCCAGTACTTC.

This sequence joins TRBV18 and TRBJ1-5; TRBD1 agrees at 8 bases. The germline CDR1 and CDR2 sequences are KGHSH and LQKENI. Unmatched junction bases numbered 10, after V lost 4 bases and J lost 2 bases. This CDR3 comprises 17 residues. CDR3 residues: CASSLEATGGGNQPQHF. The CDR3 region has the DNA TGTGCCAGCTCACTAGAGGCTACAGGGGGGGGCAATCAGCCCCAGCATTTT.

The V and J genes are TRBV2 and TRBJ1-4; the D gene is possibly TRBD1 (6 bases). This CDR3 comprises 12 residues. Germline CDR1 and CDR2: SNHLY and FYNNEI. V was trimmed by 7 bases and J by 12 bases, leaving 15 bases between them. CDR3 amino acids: CASTRQASELFF. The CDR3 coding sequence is TGTGCCAGCACCCGACAGGCCTCGGAACTGTTTTTT.

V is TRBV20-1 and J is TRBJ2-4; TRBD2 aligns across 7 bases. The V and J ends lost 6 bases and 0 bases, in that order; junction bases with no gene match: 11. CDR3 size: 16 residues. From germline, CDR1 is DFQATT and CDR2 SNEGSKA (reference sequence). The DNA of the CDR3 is TGCAGTGCAAAAAGGCGGGGAGGGTTAGCCAAAAACATTCAGTACTTC. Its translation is CSAKRRGGLAKNIQYF.

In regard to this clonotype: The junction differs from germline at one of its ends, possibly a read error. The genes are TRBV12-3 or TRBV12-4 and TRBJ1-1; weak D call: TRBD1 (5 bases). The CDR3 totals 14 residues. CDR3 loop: CASREGPPNTAAFF. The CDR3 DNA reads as TGTGCCAGCAGGGAGGGACCACCGAACACTGCAGCTTTCTTT.

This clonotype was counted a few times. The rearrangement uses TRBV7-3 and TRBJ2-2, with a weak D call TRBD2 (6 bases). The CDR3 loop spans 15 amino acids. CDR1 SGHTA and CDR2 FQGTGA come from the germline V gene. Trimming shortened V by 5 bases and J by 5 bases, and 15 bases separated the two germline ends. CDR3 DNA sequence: TGTGCCAGCAGCCCCTCTTTGAGCGGGACCGGGGAGCTGTTTTTT. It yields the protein CASSPSLSGTGELFF.

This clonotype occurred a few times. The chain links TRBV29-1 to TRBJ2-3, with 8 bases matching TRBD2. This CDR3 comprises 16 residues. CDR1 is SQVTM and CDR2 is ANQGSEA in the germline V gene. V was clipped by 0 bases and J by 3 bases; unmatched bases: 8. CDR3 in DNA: TGCAGCGTTGAAGATAGAACTAGCGGCGGTACAGATACGCAGTATTTT. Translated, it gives CSVEDRTSGGTDTQYF.

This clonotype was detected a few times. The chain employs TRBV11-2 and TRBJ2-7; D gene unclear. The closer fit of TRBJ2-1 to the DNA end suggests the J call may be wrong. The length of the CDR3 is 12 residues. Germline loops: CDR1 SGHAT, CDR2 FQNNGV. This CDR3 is CASSLDYSRQFF. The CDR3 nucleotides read TGTGCCAGCAGCTTAGATTACAGCAGGCAGTTCTTC.

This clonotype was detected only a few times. This CDR3 is CATSSQGFRNEQFF. Written as DNA, the CDR3 is TGTGCCACCAGCTCCCAAGGATTTCGCAATGAGCAGTTCTTC. The chain uses TRBV15 and TRBJ2-1; D not certain. The CDR3 has 14 amino acids. Germline loops: CDR1 LNHNV, CDR2 YYDKDF (reference sequence). V was pared by 5 bases and J by 6 bases, with 14 bases between.

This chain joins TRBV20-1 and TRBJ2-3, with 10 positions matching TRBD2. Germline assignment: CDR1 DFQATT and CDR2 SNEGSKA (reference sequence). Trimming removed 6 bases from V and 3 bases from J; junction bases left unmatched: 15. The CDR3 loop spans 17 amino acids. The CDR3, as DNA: TGCAGTGCAAAAGCGGGGGGGGGAGAGGGAAGGACAGATACGCAGTATTTT. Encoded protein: CSAKAGGGEGRTDTQYF.